This TCR beta chain was observed in a study of T-cell reconstitution after alpha-beta-depleted transplantation in children (dated by TCRdb to 2016 to 2017). Some background on the complete study: The study quantitatively tracked T-cell immune reconstitution after TCRalphabeta/CD19-depleted allogeneic hematopoietic cell transplantation in children using TCR repertoire profiling. The investigation overall reported the following: About two months after transplant, the apparently early recovery of alphabetaT-cell counts reportedly depended on just several hundred clones that had expanded rapidly and came from non-depleted graft cells. In some patients, high TCRbeta diversity at day 60 was attributed to recipient T cells and intrathymic progenitors that had survived conditioning. Over subsequent months, a decline in hyperexpanded clone frequencies was noted, and after one year, T-cell counts and TCRbeta diversity were mostly ascribed to newly produced T cells.

The receptor library was made with PCR. Instrument used: Illumina HiSeq 2500. To normalize quantification of the TCRbeta repertoire, the TCR libraries were built with molecular barcoding that relied on unique molecular identifiers. Clones were called with MiXCR by TCRdb after fastp trimmed the public reads at Q25, and only in-frame beta chains were retained. One record per CDR3 amino acid sequence lists the most common genes and DNA. The sample data list some 87,000 distinct CDR3 sequences, and 15% to 18% of these were observed just once. The ten largest make up less than 20% of the sample. In the case of this clonotype: What antigen it recognizes has not been identified. No base qualities exist here, and no much larger clone lies one base off it.

The CDR3 goes from the cysteine to the phenylalanine over 15 residues. Of the read, only the CDR3 DNA is kept; its 45 bases are in frame from base 1. Trimming costs V 4 bases and J 4 bases, and their ends lie 13 bases apart. The sample's treatment or condition label is to be understood as: allogeneic hematopoietic cell transplantation with graft depleted of TCRalphabeta T cells and CD19 B cells. The children who served as transplant recipients had been given grafts of TCRalphabeta/CD19-depleted allogeneic hematopoietic cells. This receptor chain uses TRBV12-3 or TRBV12-4 and TRBJ1-4; 6 matching bases give a weak D call of TRBD1. The starting material was PBMCs, mostly from graft donor cells, obtained 180 days after TCRalphabeta/CD19-depleted stem cell transplant. This TCR was recovered from a male patient aged 2-15 years who had a stem cell transplant for acute lymphoblastic leukemia, so the T cells may come from the graft donor. The base sequence is TGTGCCAGCAGTTCACCCGGACAGCTTAATGAAAAACTGTTTTTT. It specifies CASSSPGQLNEKLFF.